This T cell receptor beta chain is drawn from a study of cytomegalovirus exposure and HLA in healthy donors. Study background: Earlier results showed roughly 120 million unique TCR beta sequences derived from about 179 million T cells.

General study results and limits: In an earlier analysis, about 87% or about 30%: the productive usage of most TCR beta V segments. Among TCR beta chains of equal frequency, HLA-associated ones were more clonally expanded in a later analysis. Evidence from a later analysis indicated that most CMV-associated TCR beta chains looked HLA-restricted.

With V trimmed by 0 bases and J by 5 bases, 11 bases remained unmatched. CDR1 MRHNA and CDR2 SNTAGT come from the germline V gene. The CDR3 has 18 amino acids. About this clone itself: Its antigen remains unidentified.

PCR primers comprised 60 Vbeta and 13 Jbeta primers. Sequencing used immunoSEQ multiplex PCR; TCRdb keeps in-frame clones, though not all of them. The table lists roughly 180,000 clones, approximately 80% of them singletons. The rearrangement links TRBV6-4 to TRBJ2-1, with 9 nucleotides matching TRBD2. This receptor was taken from a woman aged 18-30 years in good health and CMV-seronegative. The sample comprised PBMCs. CDR3: CASSDSGGPSGKNNEQFF. CDR3 bases: TGTGCCAGCAGTGACTCGGGGGGGCCTAGCGGGAAGAACAATGAGCAGTTCTTC.